These 18 T cell receptor beta chains share one sample of origin, sequenced in a study of cytomegalovirus exposure and HLA in healthy donors. PCR amplification relied on 60 Vbeta primers (plus 13 Jbeta primers). Sequencing used immunoSEQ multiplex PCR; TCRdb keeps in-frame clones, though not all of them. The profile shows roughly 290,000 clones, about 90% of them singletons. The sequenced sample consisted of PBMCs. Receptor source: a woman aged 18-29 years in good health and CMV-seronegative.

The chain carries TRBV15 and TRBJ1-1, with D possibly matching TRBD1 (6 bases). V lost 5 bases and J 3 bases, leaving 10 bases between the germline ends. Per the germline V gene, CDR1 is LNHNV and CDR2 is YYDKDF (reference sequence). This CDR3 region has 13 residues. CDR3 coding DNA: TGTGCCACCAGCCGTAAGGGGGACACTGAAGCTTTCTTT. It is translated as CATSRKGDTEAFF.

Only one count was recorded for this clone. This chain uses TRBV7-3 with TRBJ1-5; D call uncertain. The length of the CDR3 is 15 residues. The germline gives CDR1 SGHTA, CDR2 FQGTGA. V lost 2 bases and J lost 4, with 12 bases in between. In DNA, the CDR3 is TGTGCCAGCAGCTTAGGGGTGGAGGGAAATCAGCCCCAGCATTTT. Encoded protein: CASSLGVEGNQPQHF.

The chain is built from TRBV6-5 and TRBJ1-1; unclear D gene. V was shortened by 0 bases and J by 9 bases, with 11 bases between the two germline ends. This CDR3 has 13 residues. The germline V gene has CDR1 MNHEY and CDR2 SVGAGI. The CDR3, as DNA: TGTGCCAGCAGTTACTCGGAGAATGGAAAAGCTTTCTTT. This sequence encodes CASSYSENGKAFF.

V gene TRBV5-1 combines with J gene TRBJ2-7; D gene ambiguous. CDR3 length equals 11 residues. V lost 4 bases to trimming and J lost 3 bases, with 5 bases between them. CDR1 and CDR2 (germline): SGHRS, YFSETQ. CDR3 protein: CASSAGYEQYF. In DNA form, the CDR3 reads TGCGCCAGCAGCGCAGGCTACGAGCAGTACTTC.

The J gene is TRBJ2-5, the V gene TRBV4-1; 7 bases are a match to TRBD1. TRBJ2-7 explains the end of the DNA better; the J call may be wrong. Germline assignment: CDR1 MGHRA and CDR2 YSYEKL. This CDR3 has 16 residues. The CDR3 DNA follows: TGCGCCAGCAGCCAAGAATTCCTGACAGGGTTCTACGAGCAGTACTTC. Its translation is CASSQEFLTGFYEQYF.

The chain has TRBV30 and TRBJ2-1; weak D call: TRBD2 (7 bases). Germline CDR1 reads GTSNPN; CDR2 reads SVGIG (reference sequence). CDR3 length equals 14 residues. V was cut by 2 bases and J by 8 bases, with 16 bases left in between. Written as DNA, the CDR3 is TGTGCCTGGAGTTATAACACAGGGAGGGATGAGCAGTTCTTC. Translating it yields CAWSYNTGRDEQFF.

The chain recombines TRBV1 with TRBJ2-5; TRBD2, the table's D call, was not compared with the DNA. TRBV1 is a pseudogene segment. The length of the CDR3 is 19 residues. The CDR3 nucleotides are TGCACCAGCAGCCAGGATCTAGCGGGGACCTTACTTTACCAAGAGACCCAGTACTTC. Translated: CTSSQDLAGTLLYQETQYF.

The chain recombines TRBV6-4 with TRBJ2-7, with D perhaps TRBD2 (5 bases). V lost 8 bases and J lost 3, with 17 bases in between. Germline CDR1 reads MRHNA; CDR2 reads SNTAGT. The CDR3 is 14 amino acids. The CDR3 nucleotides are TGTGCCAGCGGGGAGCAGCAGCCATTCTACGAGCAGTACTTC. This encodes CASGEQQPFYEQYF.

A note on this clone: At one end the junction does not follow the germline gene, possibly because of a read error. The V gene is TRBV5-6, the J gene TRBJ1-1, with a tentative D call TRBD1 (6 bases). Germline assignment: CDR1 SGHDT and CDR2 YYEEEE. This CDR3 has 17 amino acids. The CDR3 spells CASSLEGQLGMNAEAFF. DNA for the CDR3: TGTGCCAGCAGCTTGGAAGGACAGTTGGGCATGAACGCTGAAGCTTTCTTT. The full variable domain, with the rest looked up from reference TRBV5-6 and TRBJ1-1, is DAGVTQSPTHLIKTRGQQVTLRCSPKSGHDTVSWYQQALGQGPQFIFQYYEEEERQRGNFPDRFSGHQFPNYSSELNVNALLLGDSALYLCASSLEGQLGMNAEAFFGQGTRLTVV.

The chain joins TRBV6-5 to TRBJ1-2; D ambiguous. This CDR3 contains 13 residues. V was trimmed by 5 bases and J by 2 bases, leaving 9 bases between them. CDR1 and CDR2 (germline): MNHEY, SVGAGI. The CDR3 DNA follows: TGTGCCAGCAGTGAAGCGGAGAACTATGGCTACACCTTC. Translated: CASSEAENYGYTF.

The J gene is TRBJ2-7, the V gene TRBV7-9; D is unclear. The length of the CDR3 is 14 residues. The germline gives CDR1 SEHNR, CDR2 FQNEAQ (reference sequence). V shed 5 bases and J shed 1 base, with 12 bases lying between them. The CDR3 here is CASSPMYFSYEQYF. The CDR3 DNA reads TGTGCCAGCAGCCCAATGTACTTTTCCTACGAGCAGTACTTC.

The chain recombines TRBV7-8 with TRBJ2-5; D remains unclear. The DNA end lines up better with TRBJ2-7; the J call may be wrong. The germline gives CDR1 SGHVS, CDR2 FQNEAQ. This CDR3 spans 16 amino acids. Here the CDR3 reads CASSLPGKTLSYEQYF. The CDR3 nucleotides read TGTGCCAGCAGCTTACCTGGCAAGACACTCTCCTACGAGCAGTACTTC.

The chain links TRBV11-2 to TRBJ2-7; 7 nucleotides line up with TRBD1. The trim removed 5 bases at V and 5 bases at J, leaving 3 bases unmatched. The CDR3 is 12 amino acids. The germline CDR1 and CDR2 sequences are SGHAT and FQNNGV. The CDR3 loop is CASSHTGDEQYF. CDR3 nucleotide sequence: TGTGCCAGCAGCCACACAGGGGACGAGCAGTACTTC.

This clone came up once. The V and J genes are TRBV6-5 and TRBJ2-2; TRBD1 is a possible D gene (5 bases). CDR1 and CDR2 (germline): MNHEY, SVGAGI. The CDR3 sequence is 15 residues long. Trimming stripped 1 base from V and 1 base from J, with 7 bases between. As DNA, the CDR3 is TGTGCCAGCAGTTACTTCGACAGGAACACCGGGGAGCTGTTTTTT. Residues: CASSYFDRNTGELFF.

This chain uses TRBV7-8 with TRBJ1-1, with D possibly being TRBD1 (5 bases). Trimming shortened V by 4 bases and J by 6 bases, and 12 bases separated the two germline ends. This CDR3 is built from 13 residues. CDR1 is SGHVS and CDR2 is FQNEAQ in the germline V gene. The CDR3 region has the DNA TGTGCCAGCAGCTCGACGGGGGGAGCTGAAGCTTTCTTT. Its translation is CASSSTGGAEAFF.

V gene TRBV12-5 combines with J gene TRBJ2-7; TRBD2 matches 10 bases. Trimming at V came to 0 bases and at J to 3 bases, leaving 8 bases not matched to a gene. The germline V gene has CDR1 LGHNT and CDR2 FRNRAP. The CDR3 is 17 amino acids. CDR3 amino acids: CASGLVLLSGGNYEQYF. CDR3 nucleotide sequence: TGTGCTAGTGGTTTGGTTCTTCTTAGCGGGGGGAACTACGAGCAGTACTTC. Complete variable domain (other parts from reference TRBV12-5 and TRBJ2-7): DARVTQTPRHKVTEMGQEVTMRCQPILGHNTVFWYRQTMMQGLELLAYFRNRAPLDDSGMPKDRFSAEMPDATLATLKIQPSEPRDSAVYFCASGLVLLSGGNYEQYFGPGTRLTVT.

The rearrangement links TRBV11-2 to TRBJ1-1; 8 bases match TRBD1. Germline assignment: CDR1 SGHAT and CDR2 FQNNGV. CDR3 length equals 14 residues. Germline trimming cut 5 bases from V and 5 bases from J; bases unmatched to any gene: 7. The DNA for the CDR3 is TGTGCCAGCAGCCGGACAGGGAAAGGTACTGAAGCTTTCTTT. Translation: CASSRTGKGTEAFF.

The V call is TRBV2, the J call TRBJ2-3; 12 bases line up with TRBD2. The CDR3 is made up of 15 amino acids. V trimming: 7 bases; J trimming: 4 bases; junction bases outside the gene matches: 6. In germline, CDR1 is SNHLY, CDR2 FYNNEI. Here the CDR3 reads CASTFSSGGADTQYF. The CDR3 region has the DNA TGTGCCAGCACTTTCTCTAGCGGGGGGGCAGATACGCAGTATTTT.